The clone carrying this T cell receptor beta chain was recorded only once. Its matching antigen is unknown. This sample stems from a study of cytomegalovirus exposure and HLA in healthy donors. Overall study findings and caveats: Testing in vitro showed a few CMV-associated chains specific for CMV antigens. Listed as cytomegalovirus-associated were 150 to 200 TCR beta chains.

In the PCR, 60 Vbeta and 13 Jbeta primers were used. Assay used: immunoSEQ multiplex PCR; TCRdb lists only in-frame clones, some missing. The repertoire includes about 59,000 clones, roughly 84% of them detected once, and about 1.6% sits in the top ten. There are 13 residues in the CDR3. Trimming cost V 7 bases and J 4 bases; bases outside gene matches: 6. The germline gives CDR1 SGDLS, CDR2 YYNGEE. The rearrangement joins TRBV9 to TRBJ2-3, with 7 bases identical to TRBD2. The receptor comes from a human donor in good health. Sequencing was performed on PBMCs. For the CDR3, the DNA is TGTGCCAGCGCCATGGGGGGGTCAGATACGCAGTATTTT. This translates into CASAMGGSDTQYF. Filled out from reference TRBV9 and TRBJ2-3, the complete variable domain reads DSGVTQTPKHLITATGQRVTLRCSPRSGDLSVYWYQQSLDQGLQFLIQYYNGEERAKGNILERFSAQQFPDLHSELNLSSLELGDSALYFCASAMGGSDTQYFGPGTRLTVL.